These 3 T cell receptor beta chains were sequenced from one sample in a study of T cells expressing NK-cell markers. TCRdb reanalyzed the 5' RACE reads, giving one entry per CDR3 protein sequence and no DNA. The sample includes 200,000 to 300,000 distinct CDR3 sequences. The sample comprised blood T cells: a sorted CD56 or NKG2C T cell subset, CD4+ or CD8+ T cells, or bulk PBMC T cells (not recorded which). These receptors all come from a woman aged 18 to 75 in good health.

CDR3 amino acids: CSAVGLAGGEQYF. J is TRBJ2-7 and V is TRBV20-1; the D gene TCRdb calls, TRBD2, cannot be checked with no DNA. The CDR3 spans 13 residues. The V gene's germline CDR1 is DFQATT and CDR2 SNEGSKA (reference sequence).

J is TRBJ1-1 and V is TRBV7-2. The CDR3 contains 14 residues. Germline CDR1 is SGHTA and CDR2 is FQGNSA. This CDR3 is CASSLEMMNTEAFF.

The chain has TRBV20-1 and TRBJ2-1. The CDR3 spans 11 residues. Germline V gene sequence: CDR1 DFQATT, CDR2 SNEGSKA (reference sequence). CDR3: CSAPQYNEQFF.